These 7 T cell receptor beta chains were all obtained from the same sample, sequenced in a study of cytomegalovirus exposure and HLA in healthy donors. Use of 60 Vbeta and 13 Jbeta primers characterized the PCR. Method: immunoSEQ multiplex PCR; TCRdb's copy keeps in-frame clones and lacks some. Of some 120,000 clones in the sample, roughly 74% are singletons; the top ten hold less than 7%. The sequencing sample was made of PBMCs. The receptor set was obtained from a woman in her forties or fifties in good health and CMV-seropositive.

The chain carries TRBV5-8 and TRBJ1-4; 8 bases are shared with TRBD1. With V trimmed by 1 base and J by 6 bases, 5 bases remained unmatched. This CDR3 has 15 amino acids. CDR1 SGHTS and CDR2 YDEGEE come from the germline V gene. The CDR3 bases are TGTGCCAGCAGCTTGAGGGGACAGGCGGATGAAAAACTGTTTTTT. It codes for CASSLRGQADEKLFF. The full variable domain, in which reference TRBV5-8 and TRBJ1-4 provide the parts outside the CDR3, is EAGVTQSPTHLIKTRGQQATLRCSPISGHTSVYWYQQALGLGLQFLLWYDEGEERNRGNFPPRFSGRQFPNYSSELNVNALELEDSALYLCASSLRGQADEKLFFGSGTQLSVL.

V is TRBV29-1 and J is TRBJ1-1, with 7 bases aligning to TRBD1. Germline loops: CDR1 SQVTM, CDR2 ANQGSEA. V gave up 7 bases and J gave up 1 base; unmatched junction bases: 6. This CDR3 region has 13 residues. CDR3 sequence reads: CSGMGQTNTEAFF. The CDR3 DNA sequence: TGCAGCGGCATGGGACAGACGAACACTGAAGCTTTCTTT.

The V call is TRBV10-1, the J call TRBJ2-3; possible D gene TRBD2, 6 bases. CDR3 size: 15 residues. CDR1 and CDR2 (germline): WNHNN, SYGVQD (reference sequence). V gave up 0 bases and J gave up 1 base, with 8 bases separating them. CDR3 in amino acids: CASSESGGRTDTQYF. CDR3 sequence (DNA): TGCGCCAGCAGTGAGTCCGGGGGACGCACAGATACGCAGTATTTT.

This chain links TRBV4-3 with TRBJ2-2, with TRBD1 matching over 7 bases. V shed 3 bases, J shed 0 bases, and the junction held 7 bases outside the gene matches. Germline CDR1 and CDR2: LGHNA and YSLEER. CDR3 length: 17 amino acids. CDR3 loop: CASSQISTGPNTGELFF. CDR3 in DNA: TGCGCCAGCAGCCAGATTTCGACAGGGCCGAACACCGGGGAGCTGTTTTTT.

This clone was seen just once. The CDR3 loop is CASSLGPLYEQYF. CDR3 nucleotide sequence: TGTGCCAGCAGCTTAGGCCCACTCTACGAGCAGTACTTC. V is TRBV11-3 and J is TRBJ2-7; D not certain. Trimming took 1 base from V and 3 from J, leaving 7 bases between them. Germline values: CDR1 SGHNT, CDR2 YENEEA. The CDR3 spans 13 residues.

This chain uses TRBV10-1 with TRBJ2-2; tentative D call: TRBD1 (6 bases). V shed 3 bases and J shed 4 bases, with 6 bases lying between them. Germline-derived CDR1 and CDR2 are WNHNN and SYGVQD (reference sequence). The CDR3 spans 13 residues. This CDR3 reads CASSEGGTGELFF. The DNA of the CDR3 is TGCGCCAGCAGTGAAGGGGGCACCGGGGAGCTGTTTTTT.

This clone was counted a few times. The chain is built from TRBV5-5 and TRBJ2-3; 12 positions match TRBD2. Germline trimming cut 1 base from V and 4 bases from J; bases unmatched to any gene: 7. Germline V gene data show CDR1 as SGHKS and CDR2 as YYEKEE (reference sequence). The CDR3 spans 17 residues. The chain's CDR3 is CASSLSASGGAADTQYF. For the CDR3, the DNA is TGTGCCAGCAGCTTGTCGGCTAGCGGGGGGGCCGCAGATACGCAGTATTTT.